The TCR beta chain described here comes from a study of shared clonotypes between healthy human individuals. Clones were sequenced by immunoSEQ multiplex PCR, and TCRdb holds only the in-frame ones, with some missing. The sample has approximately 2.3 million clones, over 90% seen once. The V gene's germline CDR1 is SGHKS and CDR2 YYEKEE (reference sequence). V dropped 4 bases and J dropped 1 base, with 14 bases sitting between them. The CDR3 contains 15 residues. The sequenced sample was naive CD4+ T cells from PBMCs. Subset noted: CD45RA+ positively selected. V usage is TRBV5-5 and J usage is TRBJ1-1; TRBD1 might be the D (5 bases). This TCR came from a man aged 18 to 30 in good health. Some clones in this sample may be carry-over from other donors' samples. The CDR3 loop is CASSLSGTANTEAFF. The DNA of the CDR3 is TGTGCCAGCAGCCTGTCCGGGACTGCGAACACTGAAGCTTTCTTT.